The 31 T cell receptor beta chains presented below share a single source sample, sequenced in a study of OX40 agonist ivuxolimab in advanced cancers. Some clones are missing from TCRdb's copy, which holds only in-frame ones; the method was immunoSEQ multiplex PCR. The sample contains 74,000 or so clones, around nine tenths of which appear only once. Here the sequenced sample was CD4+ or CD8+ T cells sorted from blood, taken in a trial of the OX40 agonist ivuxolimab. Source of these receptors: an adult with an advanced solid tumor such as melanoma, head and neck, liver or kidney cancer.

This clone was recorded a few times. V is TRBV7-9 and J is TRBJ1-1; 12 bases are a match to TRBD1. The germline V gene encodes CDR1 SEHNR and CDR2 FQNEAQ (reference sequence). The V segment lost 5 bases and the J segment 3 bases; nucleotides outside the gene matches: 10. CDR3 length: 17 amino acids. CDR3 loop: CASSTPRDRGLDTEAFF. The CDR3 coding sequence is TGTGCCAGCAGCACCCCAAGGGACAGGGGGCTGGACACTGAAGCTTTCTTT. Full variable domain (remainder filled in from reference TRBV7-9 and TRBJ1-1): DTGVSQNPRHKITKRGQNVTFRCDPISEHNRLYWYRQTLGQGPEFLTYFQNEAQLEKSRLLSDRFSAERPKGSFSTLEIQRTEQGDSAMYLCASSTPRDRGLDTEAFFGQGTRLTVV.

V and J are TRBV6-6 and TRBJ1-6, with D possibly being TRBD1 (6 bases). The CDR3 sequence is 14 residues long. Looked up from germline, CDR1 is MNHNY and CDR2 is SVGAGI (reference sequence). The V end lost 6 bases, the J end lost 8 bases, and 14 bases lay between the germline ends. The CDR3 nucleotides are TGTGCCAGCAGATTTGGACAGTCGGATTCACCCCTCCACTTT. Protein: CASRFGQSDSPLHF.

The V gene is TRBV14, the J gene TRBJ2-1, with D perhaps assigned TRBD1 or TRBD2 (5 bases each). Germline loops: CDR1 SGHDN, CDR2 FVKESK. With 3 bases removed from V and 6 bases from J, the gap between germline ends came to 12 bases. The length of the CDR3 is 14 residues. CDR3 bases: TGTGCCAGCAGCCAGACCGGGACCACCAATGAGCAGTTCTTC. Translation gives CASSQTGTTNEQFF.

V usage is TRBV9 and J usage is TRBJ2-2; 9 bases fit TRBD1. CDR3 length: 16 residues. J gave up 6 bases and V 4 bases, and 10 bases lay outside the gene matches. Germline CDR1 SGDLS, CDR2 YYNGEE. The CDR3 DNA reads TGTGCCAGCAGCCTGCGGACAGGGGAAAACCCCGGGGAGCTGTTTTTT. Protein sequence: CASSLRTGENPGELFF. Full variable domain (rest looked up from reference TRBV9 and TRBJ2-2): DSGVTQTPKHLITATGQRVTLRCSPRSGDLSVYWYQQSLDQGLQFLIQYYNGEERAKGNILERFSAQQFPDLHSELNLSSLELGDSALYFCASSLRTGENPGELFFGEGSRLTVL.

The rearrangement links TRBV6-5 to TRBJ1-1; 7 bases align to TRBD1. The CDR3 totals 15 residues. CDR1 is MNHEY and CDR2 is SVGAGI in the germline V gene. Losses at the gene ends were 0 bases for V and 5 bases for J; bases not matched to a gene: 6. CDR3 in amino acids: CASSYSLRRGTEAFF. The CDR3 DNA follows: TGTGCCAGCAGTTACTCCCTCCGCAGGGGGACTGAAGCTTTCTTT.

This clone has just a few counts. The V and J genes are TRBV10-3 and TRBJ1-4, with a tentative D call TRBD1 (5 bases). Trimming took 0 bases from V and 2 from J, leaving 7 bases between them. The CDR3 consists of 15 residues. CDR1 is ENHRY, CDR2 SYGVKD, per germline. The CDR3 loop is CAISESGGTNEKLFF. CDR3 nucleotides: TGTGCCATCAGTGAGTCTGGGGGGACTAATGAAAAACTGTTTTTT.

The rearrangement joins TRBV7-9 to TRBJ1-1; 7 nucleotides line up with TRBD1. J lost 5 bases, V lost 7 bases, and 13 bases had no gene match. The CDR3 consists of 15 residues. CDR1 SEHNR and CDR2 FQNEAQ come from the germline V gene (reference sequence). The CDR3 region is CASTSLRGRRTEAFF. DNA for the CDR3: TGTGCCAGCACCTCCTTAAGGGGGCGCAGGACTGAAGCTTTCTTT.

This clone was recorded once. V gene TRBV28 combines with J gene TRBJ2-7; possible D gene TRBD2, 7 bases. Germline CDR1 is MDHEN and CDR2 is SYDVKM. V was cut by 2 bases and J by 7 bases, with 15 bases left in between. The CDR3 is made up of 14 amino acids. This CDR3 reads CASSLRGGAREQYF. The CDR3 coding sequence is TGTGCCAGCAGTTTAAGGGGGGGGGCCCGGGAGCAGTACTTC.

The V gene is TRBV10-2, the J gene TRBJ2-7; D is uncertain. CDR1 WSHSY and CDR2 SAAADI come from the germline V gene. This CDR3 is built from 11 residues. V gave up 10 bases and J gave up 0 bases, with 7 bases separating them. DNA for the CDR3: TGCGCCACCTCAGTCTCCTACGAGCAGTACTTC. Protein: CATSVSYEQYF.

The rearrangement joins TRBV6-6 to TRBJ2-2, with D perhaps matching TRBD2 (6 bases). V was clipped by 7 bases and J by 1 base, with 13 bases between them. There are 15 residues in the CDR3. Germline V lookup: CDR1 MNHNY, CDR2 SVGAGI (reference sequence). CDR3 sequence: CASKVRDLNTGELFF. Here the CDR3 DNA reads TGTGCCAGCAAAGTCCGGGACTTGAACACCGGGGAGCTGTTTTTT.

The CDR3 loop is CASSLLGGEQFF. CDR3 coding DNA: TGTGCCAGCAGTTTATTGGGCGGTGAGCAGTTCTTC. This sequence joins TRBV28 and TRBJ2-1; D call uncertain. There are 12 residues in the CDR3. Germline V gene data show CDR1 as MDHEN and CDR2 as SYDVKM. V lost 1 base and J 9 bases, leaving 7 bases between the germline ends.

CDR3 amino acids: CASSFRQSRTGELFF. The CDR3 DNA reads TGCGCCAGCAGCTTTAGGCAGAGTCGAACCGGGGAGCTGTTTTTT. This rearrangement joins TRBV5-1 to TRBJ2-2, with D uncertain. The V gene lost 2 bases and the J gene lost 5 bases, with 13 bases spanning the gap. This CDR3 region has 15 residues. CDR1 and CDR2 (germline): SGHRS, YFSETQ. The full variable domain, completed using reference TRBV5-1 and TRBJ2-2, is KAGVTQTPRYLIKTRGQQVTLSCSPISGHRSVSWYQQTPGQGLQFLFEYFSETQRNKGNFPGRFSGRQFSNSRSEMNVSTLELGDSALYLCASSFRQSRTGELFFGEGSRLTVL.

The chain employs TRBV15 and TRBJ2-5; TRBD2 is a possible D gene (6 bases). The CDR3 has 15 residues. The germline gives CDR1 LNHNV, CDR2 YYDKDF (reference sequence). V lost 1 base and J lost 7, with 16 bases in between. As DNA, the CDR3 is TGTGCCACCAGCAGAGTCTCGGCCCCCGGGAGGACCCAGTACTTC. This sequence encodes CATSRVSAPGRTQYF.

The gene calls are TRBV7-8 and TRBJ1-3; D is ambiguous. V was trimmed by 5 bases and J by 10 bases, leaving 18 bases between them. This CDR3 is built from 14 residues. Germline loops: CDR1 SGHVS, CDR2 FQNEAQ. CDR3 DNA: TGTGCCAGCAGCCTGGCACAGTCAGCGGGGACCATATATTTT. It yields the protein CASSLAQSAGTIYF.

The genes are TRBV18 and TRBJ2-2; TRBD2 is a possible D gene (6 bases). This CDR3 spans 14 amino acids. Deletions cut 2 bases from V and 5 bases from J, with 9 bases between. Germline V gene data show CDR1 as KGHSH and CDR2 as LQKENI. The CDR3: CASSPNAGTGELFF. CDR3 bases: TGTGCCAGCTCACCAAACGCGGGGACCGGGGAGCTGTTTTTT. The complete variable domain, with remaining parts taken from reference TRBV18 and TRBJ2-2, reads NAGVMQNPRHLVRRRGQEARLRCSPMKGHSHVYWYRQLPEEGLKFMVYLQKENIIDESGMPKERFSAEFPKEGPSILRIQQVVRGDSAAYFCASSPNAGTGELFFGEGSRLTVL.

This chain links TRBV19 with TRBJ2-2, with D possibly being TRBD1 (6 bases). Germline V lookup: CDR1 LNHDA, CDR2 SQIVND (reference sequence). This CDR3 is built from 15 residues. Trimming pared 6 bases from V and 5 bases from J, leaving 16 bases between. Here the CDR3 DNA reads TGTGCCAGTAGGAGTGGGACACTGGGGACCGGGGAGCTGTTTTTT. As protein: CASRSGTLGTGELFF. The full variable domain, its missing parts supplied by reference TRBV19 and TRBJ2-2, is DGGITQSPKYLFRKEGQNVTLSCEQNLNHDAMYWYRQDPGQGLRLIYYSQIVNDFQKGDIAEGYSVSREKKESFPLTVTSAQKNPTAFYLCASRSGTLGTGELFFGEGSRLTVL.

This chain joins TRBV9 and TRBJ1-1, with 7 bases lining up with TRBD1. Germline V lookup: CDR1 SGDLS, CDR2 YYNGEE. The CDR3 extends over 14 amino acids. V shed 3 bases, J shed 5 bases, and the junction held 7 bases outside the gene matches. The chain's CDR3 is CASSARGDGTEAFF. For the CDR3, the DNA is TGTGCCAGCAGCGCCAGGGGGGACGGGACTGAAGCTTTCTTT.

The CDR3 loop reads CASSYSGGRSSDTQYF. CDR3 nucleotides: TGTGCCAGCAGTTACTCGGGCGGGAGGAGCTCAGATACGCAGTATTTT. This chain uses TRBV6-5 with TRBJ2-3; 8 positions agree with TRBD2. There are 16 residues in the CDR3. Trimming took 0 bases from V and 4 from J; bases not matched to a gene: 6. Per the germline V gene, CDR1 is MNHEY and CDR2 is SVGAGI.

Written as DNA, the CDR3 is TGTGCCAGCAGCCTGGTGGGACTAGCGGGACCTAGCACAGATACGCAGTATTTT. It encodes CASSLVGLAGPSTDTQYF. The rearrangement links TRBV5-4 to TRBJ2-3; 13 nucleotides agree with TRBD2. This CDR3 comprises 18 residues. V was clipped by 4 bases and J by 0 bases; unmatched bases: 8. Germline V gives CDR1 SGHNT, CDR2 YYREEE (reference sequence).

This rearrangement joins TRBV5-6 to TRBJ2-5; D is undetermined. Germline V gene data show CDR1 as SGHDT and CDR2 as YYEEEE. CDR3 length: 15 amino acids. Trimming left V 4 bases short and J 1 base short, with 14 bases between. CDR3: CASSQTPGPQETQYF. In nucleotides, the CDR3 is TGTGCCAGCAGCCAGACACCCGGCCCCCAAGAGACCCAGTACTTC.

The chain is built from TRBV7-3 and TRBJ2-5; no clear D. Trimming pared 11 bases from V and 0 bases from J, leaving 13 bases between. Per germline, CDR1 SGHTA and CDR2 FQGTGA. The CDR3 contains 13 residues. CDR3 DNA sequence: TGTGCCTCATCGCCCGTCCACCAAGAGACCCAGTACTTC. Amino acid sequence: CASSPVHQETQYF.

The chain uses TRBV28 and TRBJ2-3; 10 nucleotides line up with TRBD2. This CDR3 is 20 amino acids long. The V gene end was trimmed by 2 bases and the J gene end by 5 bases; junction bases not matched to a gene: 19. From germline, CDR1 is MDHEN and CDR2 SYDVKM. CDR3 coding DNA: TGTGCCAGCAGTTTAGGGCTCGCTAGCGGGAGTAGCGGTTGGGAAGATACGCAGTATTTT. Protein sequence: CASSLGLASGSSGWEDTQYF.

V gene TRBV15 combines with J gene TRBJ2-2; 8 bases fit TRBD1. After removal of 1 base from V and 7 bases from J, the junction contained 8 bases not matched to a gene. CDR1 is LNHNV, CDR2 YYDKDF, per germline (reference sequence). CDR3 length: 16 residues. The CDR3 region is CATSRVGSGGGGELFF. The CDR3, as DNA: TGTGCCACCAGCAGAGTGGGCTCAGGGGGCGGCGGGGAGCTGTTTTTT.

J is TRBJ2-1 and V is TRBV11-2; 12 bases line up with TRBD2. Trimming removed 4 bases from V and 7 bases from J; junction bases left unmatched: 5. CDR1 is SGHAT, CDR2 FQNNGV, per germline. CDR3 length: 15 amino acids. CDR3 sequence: CASSSLAGGPNEQFF. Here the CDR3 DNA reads TGTGCCAGCAGCTCTCTAGCGGGGGGGCCGAATGAGCAGTTCTTC.

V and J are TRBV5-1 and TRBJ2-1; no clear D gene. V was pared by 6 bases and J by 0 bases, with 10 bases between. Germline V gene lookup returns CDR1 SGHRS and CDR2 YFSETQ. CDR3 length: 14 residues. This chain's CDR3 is CASKLQSSYNEQFF. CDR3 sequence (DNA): TGCGCCAGCAAACTGCAGAGCTCCTACAATGAGCAGTTCTTC.

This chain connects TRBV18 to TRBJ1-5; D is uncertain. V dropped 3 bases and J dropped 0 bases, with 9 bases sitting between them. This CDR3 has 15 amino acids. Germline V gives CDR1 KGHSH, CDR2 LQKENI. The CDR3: CASSPTVDSNQPQHF. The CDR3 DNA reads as TGTGCCAGCTCACCCACAGTGGATAGCAATCAGCCCCAGCATTTT.

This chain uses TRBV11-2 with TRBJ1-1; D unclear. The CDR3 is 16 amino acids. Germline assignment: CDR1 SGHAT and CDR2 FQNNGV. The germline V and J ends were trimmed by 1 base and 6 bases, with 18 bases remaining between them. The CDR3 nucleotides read TGTGCCAGCAGCTTAGCAGTCCAATTCGGGAGCCCTGAAGCTTTCTTT. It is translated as CASSLAVQFGSPEAFF.

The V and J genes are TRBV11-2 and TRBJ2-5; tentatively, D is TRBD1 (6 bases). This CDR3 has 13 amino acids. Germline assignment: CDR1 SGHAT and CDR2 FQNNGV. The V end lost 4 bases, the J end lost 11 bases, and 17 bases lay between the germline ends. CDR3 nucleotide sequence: TGTGCCAGCAGCTCTTTCAGGGGTGGAGAGCAGTACTTC. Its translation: CASSSFRGGEQYF.

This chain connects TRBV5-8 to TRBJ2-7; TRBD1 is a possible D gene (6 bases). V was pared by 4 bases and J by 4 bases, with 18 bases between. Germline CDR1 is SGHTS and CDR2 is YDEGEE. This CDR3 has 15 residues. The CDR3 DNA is TGTGCCAGCAGCCGCCCCCGCAGGGGTACTTACGAGCAGTACTTC. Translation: CASSRPRRGTYEQYF.

Written as DNA, the CDR3 is TGTGCCAGCTCACTACACAGGACTAACTATGGCTACACCTTC. This translates into CASSLHRTNYGYTF. The genes are TRBV18 and TRBJ1-2; TRBD1 is a possible D gene (5 bases). V shed 4 bases and J shed 0 bases, with 9 bases lying between them. This CDR3 contains 14 residues. Germline V lookup: CDR1 KGHSH, CDR2 LQKENI.

Here the CDR3 reads CASSPRTGSGGNTIYF. The CDR3 DNA reads as TGTGCCAGCAGCCCCAGAACAGGGTCAGGAGGAAACACCATATATTTT. The chain joins TRBV7-6 to TRBJ1-3, with a possible D match to TRBD1 (6 bases). Trimming cost V 5 bases and J 4 bases, with 18 bases left between them. The CDR3 sequence is 16 residues long. The germline V gene has CDR1 SGHVS and CDR2 FNYEAQ.